One and the same sample provided the 9 T cell receptor beta chains below, sequenced in a study of cytomegalovirus exposure and HLA in healthy donors. 13 Jbeta primers and 60 Vbeta primers were used for the PCR. Some clones are missing from TCRdb's copy, which holds only in-frame ones; the method was immunoSEQ multiplex PCR. This sample has around 150,000 clones, with over 70% found just once. Sequencing was performed on PBMCs. The origin of the receptors is a man aged 18 to 30 in good health and CMV-seropositive.

A single count supports this clone. This chain uses TRBV2 with TRBJ2-3; 8 positions agree with TRBD2. There are 16 residues in the CDR3. CDR1 is SNHLY, CDR2 FYNNEI, per germline. V was pared by 3 bases and J by 3 bases, with 8 bases of the junction left unmatched. Here the CDR3 reads CASSDGVAGWTDTQYF. The CDR3 coding sequence is TGTGCCAGCAGTGATGGGGTAGCGGGATGGACAGATACGCAGTATTTT.

The chain couples TRBV7-2 to TRBJ2-1, with 7 bases aligning to TRBD2. J gave up 6 bases and V 5 bases, and 7 bases lay outside the gene matches. Germline CDR1 and CDR2: SGHTA and FQGNSA. This CDR3 is 14 amino acids long. This CDR3 is CASSPRDYRNEQFF. In DNA form, the CDR3 reads TGTGCCAGCAGCCCCCGGGACTACCGCAATGAGCAGTTCTTC.

J is TRBJ2-7 and V is TRBV18, with a tentative D call TRBD2 (5 bases). V dropped 1 base and J dropped 2 bases, with 12 bases sitting between them. Germline CDR1 KGHSH, CDR2 LQKENI. CDR3 length equals 15 residues. Written as DNA, the CDR3 is TGTGCCAGCTCACCACTTGTAACGGGAACCTACGAGCAGTACTTC. This sequence encodes CASSPLVTGTYEQYF.

This clone was seen once. The CDR3 is CASSNSGSQETQYF. CDR3 DNA sequence: TGTGCCAGCAGCAACAGCGGGAGTCAAGAGACCCAGTACTTC. The chain is built from TRBV9 and TRBJ2-5; 8 bases agree with TRBD2. The CDR3 covers 14 residues. CDR1 and CDR2 from the germline V gene are SGDLS and YYNGEE. V lost 4 bases and J lost 2; bases outside the gene matches: 4.

Here the CDR3 reads CASSDSYNQPQHF. The DNA for the CDR3 is TGTGCCAGCAGTGACAGTTACAATCAGCCCCAGCATTTT. The chain is built from TRBV2 and TRBJ1-5, with D unclear. The CDR3 has 13 residues. Germline V gene lookup returns CDR1 SNHLY and CDR2 FYNNEI. V dropped 3 bases and J dropped 3 bases, with 6 bases sitting between them.

This clone turned up a few times. The rearrangement uses TRBV5-6 and TRBJ2-7; 9 bases line up with TRBD1. CDR3 length equals 15 residues. In germline, CDR1 is SGHDT, CDR2 YYEEEE. Germline trimming cut 3 bases from V and 4 bases from J; bases unmatched to any gene: 8. The CDR3: CASSSEDRGGYEQYF. In nucleotides, the CDR3 is TGTGCCAGCAGCTCTGAGGACAGGGGCGGGTACGAGCAGTACTTC.

A single count supports this clone. V and J are TRBV10-3 and TRBJ2-1, with D hard to call. This CDR3 spans 13 amino acids. CDR1 and CDR2 from the germline V gene are ENHRY and SYGVKD. V lost 0 bases and J 12 bases, leaving 12 bases between the germline ends. In nucleotides, the CDR3 is TGTGCCATCAGTGAGTCGTCTTTGTCGGGGCAGTTCTTC. Amino acid sequence: CAISESSLSGQFF.

This clone was seen only a few times. This chain joins TRBV14 and TRBJ1-1; D is uncertain. V was pared by 1 base and J by 7 bases, with 10 bases between. The CDR3 runs to 13 residues. CDR1 and CDR2 from the germline V gene are SGHDN and FVKESK. For the CDR3, the DNA is TGTGCCAGCAGCCAAGCATATGCAGATGAAGCTTTCTTT. Translation: CASSQAYADEAFF. Filled out from reference TRBV14 and TRBJ1-1, the complete variable domain reads EAGVTQFPSHSVIEKGQTVTLRCDPISGHDNLYWYRRVMGKEIKFLLHFVKESKQDESGMPNNRFLAERTGGTYSTLKVQPAELEDSGVYFCASSQAYADEAFFGQGTRLTVV.

This chain links TRBV6-1 with TRBJ1-1; TRBD1 might be the D (5 bases). CDR3 length: 13 residues. Germline values: CDR1 MNHNS, CDR2 SASEGT. V lost 4 bases, J lost 6 bases, and 12 bases lay in between. The CDR3 nucleotides read TGTGCCAGCAGTGTGACAGCCAAGGCTGAAGCTTTCTTT. It translates to CASSVTAKAEAFF.